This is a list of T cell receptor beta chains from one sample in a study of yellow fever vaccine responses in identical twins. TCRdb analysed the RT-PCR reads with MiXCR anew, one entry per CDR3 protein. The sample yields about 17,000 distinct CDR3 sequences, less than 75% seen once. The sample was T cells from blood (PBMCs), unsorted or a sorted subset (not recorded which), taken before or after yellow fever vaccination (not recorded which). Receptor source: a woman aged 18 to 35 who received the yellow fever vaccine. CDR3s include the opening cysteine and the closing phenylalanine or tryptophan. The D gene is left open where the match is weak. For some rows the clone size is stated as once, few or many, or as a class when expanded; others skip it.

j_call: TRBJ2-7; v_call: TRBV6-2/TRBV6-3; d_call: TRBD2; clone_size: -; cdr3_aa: CASSYTPGLATTYEQYF; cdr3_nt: TGTGCCAGCAGTTACACCCCGGGACTAGCGACGACCTACGAGCAGTACTTC
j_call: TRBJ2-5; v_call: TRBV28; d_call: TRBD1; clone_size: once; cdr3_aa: CASSFRMTGLQETQYF; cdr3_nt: TGTGCCAGCAGTTTTCGGATGACAGGGCTACAAGAGACCCAGTACTTC
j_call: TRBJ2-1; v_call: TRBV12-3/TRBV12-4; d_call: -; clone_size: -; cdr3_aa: CASRDHNEQFF; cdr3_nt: TGTGCCAGCAGGGACCACAATGAGCAGTTCTTC
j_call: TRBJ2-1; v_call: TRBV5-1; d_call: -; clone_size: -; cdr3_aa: CASSLAREAYNEQFF; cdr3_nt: TGCGCCAGCAGCTTGGCCAGGGAGGCCTACAATGAGCAGTTCTTC
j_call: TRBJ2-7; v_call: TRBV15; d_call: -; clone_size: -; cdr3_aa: CATSRELSSYEQYF; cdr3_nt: TGTGCCACCAGCAGAGAATTGAGCTCCTACGAGCAGTACTTC
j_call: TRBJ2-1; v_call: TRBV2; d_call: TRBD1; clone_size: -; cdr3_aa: CASTDLGQTFNEQFF; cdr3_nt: TGTGCCAGCACCGACCTGGGACAGACCTTCAATGAGCAGTTCTTC
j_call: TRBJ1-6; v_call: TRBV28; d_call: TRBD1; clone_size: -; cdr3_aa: CASSLGAGGSPLHF; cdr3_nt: TGTGCCAGCAGTTTGGGCGCAGGGGGTTCACCCCTCCACTTT
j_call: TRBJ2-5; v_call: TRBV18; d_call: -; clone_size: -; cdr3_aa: CASSPQGTWETQYF; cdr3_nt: TGTGCCAGCTCACCACAGGGGACCTGGGAGACCCAGTACTTC
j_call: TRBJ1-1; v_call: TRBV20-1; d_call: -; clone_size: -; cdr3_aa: CSAMGRMNTEAFF; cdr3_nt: TGCAGTGCTATGGGCCGGATGAACACTGAAGCTTTCTTT
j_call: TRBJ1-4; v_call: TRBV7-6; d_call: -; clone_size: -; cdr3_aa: CASSFNSATNEKLFF; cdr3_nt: TGTGCCAGCAGCTTCAACAGCGCAACTAATGAAAAACTGTTTTTT
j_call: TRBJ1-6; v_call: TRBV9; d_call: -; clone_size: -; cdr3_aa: CASSVASYNSPLHF; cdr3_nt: TGTGCCAGCAGCGTAGCCAGTTATAATTCACCCCTCCACTTT
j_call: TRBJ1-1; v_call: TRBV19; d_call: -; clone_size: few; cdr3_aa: CASKRGENTEAFF; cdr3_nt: TGTGCCAGTAAAAGGGGAGAGAACACTGAAGCTTTCTTT
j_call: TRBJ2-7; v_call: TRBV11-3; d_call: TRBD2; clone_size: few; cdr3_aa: CASSLDWTSIIHEQYF; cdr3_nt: TGTGCCAGCAGCTTAGATTGGACTAGCATTATCCACGAGCAGTACTTC
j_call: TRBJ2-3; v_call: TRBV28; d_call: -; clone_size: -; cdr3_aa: CASSPYGAHTDTQYF; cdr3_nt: TGTGCCAGCAGTCCCTATGGTGCCCACACAGATACGCAGTATTTT
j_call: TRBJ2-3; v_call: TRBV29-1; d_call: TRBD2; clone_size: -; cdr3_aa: CSVGASGSTDTQYF; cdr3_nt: TGCAGCGTTGGGGCTAGCGGAAGCACAGATACGCAGTATTTT
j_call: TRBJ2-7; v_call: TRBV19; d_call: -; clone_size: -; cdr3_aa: CASSNIVHEQYF; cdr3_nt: TGTGCCAGTAGTAATATAGTCCACGAGCAGTACTTC
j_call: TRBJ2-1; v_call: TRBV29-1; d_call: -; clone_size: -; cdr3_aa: CSVEDIGAEQFF; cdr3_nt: TGCAGCGTTGAAGATATTGGGGCAGAGCAGTTCTTC
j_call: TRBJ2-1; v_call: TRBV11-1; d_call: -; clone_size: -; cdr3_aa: CASSLADGEQFF; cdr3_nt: TGTGCCAGCAGCTTAGCTGACGGGGAGCAGTTCTTC
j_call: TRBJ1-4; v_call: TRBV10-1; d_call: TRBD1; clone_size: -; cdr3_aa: CASSPTGDNEKLFF; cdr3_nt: TGCGCCAGCAGTCCGACAGGGGATAATGAAAAACTGTTTTTT
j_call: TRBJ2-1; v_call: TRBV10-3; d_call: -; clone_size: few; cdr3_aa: CAISEIIIGPLSYNEQFF; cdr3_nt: TGTGCCATCAGTGAGATCATAATCGGGCCTCTCTCCTACAATGAGCAGTTCTTC
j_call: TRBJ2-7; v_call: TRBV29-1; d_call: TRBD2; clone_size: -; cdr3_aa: CSVGLAGGNYEQYF; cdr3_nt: TGCAGCGTAGGCTTAGCGGGAGGAAACTACGAGCAGTACTTC
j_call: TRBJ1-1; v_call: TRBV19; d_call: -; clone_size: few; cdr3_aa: CASSKWGTEAFF; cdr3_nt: TGTGCCAGTAGTAAGTGGGGCACTGAAGCTTTCTTT
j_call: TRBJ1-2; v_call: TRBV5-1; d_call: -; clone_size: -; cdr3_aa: CASSLELRNYGYTF; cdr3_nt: TGCGCCAGCAGCTTGGAATTACGGAACTATGGCTACACCTTC
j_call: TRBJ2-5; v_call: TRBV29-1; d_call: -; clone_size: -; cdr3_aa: CSVLWTWRETQYF; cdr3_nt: TGCAGCGTTCTATGGACTTGGCGTGAGACCCAGTACTTC
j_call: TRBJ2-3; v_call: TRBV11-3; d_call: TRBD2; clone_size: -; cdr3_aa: CASSRGRTSGYTQYF; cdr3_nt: TGTGCCAGCAGCCGGGGAAGGACTAGCGGATATACGCAGTATTTT
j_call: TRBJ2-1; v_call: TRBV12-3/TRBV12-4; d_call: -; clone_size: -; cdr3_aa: CASSLAGTAGRYEQFF; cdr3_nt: TGTGCCAGCAGTTTAGCTGGGACAGCAGGGAGGTATGAGCAGTTCTTC
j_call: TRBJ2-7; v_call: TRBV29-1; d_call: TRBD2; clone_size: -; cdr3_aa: CSVELAGGSHYEQYF; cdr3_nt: TGCAGCGTGGAACTAGCGGGAGGTTCACACTACGAGCAGTACTTC